This is a list of T cell receptor beta chains from one sample in a study of T cells in Graves' hyperthyroidism and ophthalmopathy. MiXCR, run by TCRdb on the multiplex PCR reads, gives a single entry per CDR3 protein. The sample records some 600,000 distinct CDR3 sequences, about 15% being singletons. Sequencing was carried out using blood. Source of these receptors: a woman aged 30 to 39 with Graves' hyperthyroidism that later progressed to Graves' ophthalmopathy. Both conserved end residues are part of each CDR3. The D gene is left open where the match is weak. The size field is filled for only some rows; it gives once, few, many or a size class.

V	size	J	D	DNA	CDR3
TRBV4-1	NA	TRBJ2-7	TRBD1	TGCGCCAGCAGCCTCTCCCAGGGGGCGTACGAGCAGTACTTC	CASSLSQGAYEQYF
TRBV12-3/TRBV12-4	many	TRBJ2-7	TRBD1	TGTGCCAGCAGTTTATGGGCGGGACAGGGGGACCACGAGCAGTACTTC	CASSLWAGQGDHEQYF
TRBV5-1	NA	TRBJ1-1	NA	TGCGCCAGCAGCTTGATCCCTGCAGGGGAGAACACTGAAGCTTTCTTT	CASSLIPAGENTEAFF
TRBV12-3/TRBV12-4	many	TRBJ1-5	NA	TGTGCCAGCAGTTTAACAGGAGACAATCAGCCCCAGCATTTT	CASSLTGDNQPQHF
TRBV12-3/TRBV12-4	many	TRBJ1-1	NA	TGTGCCAGCACCCTGGTGGCCTCTGAAGCTTTCTTT	CASTLVASEAFF
TRBV5-4	few	TRBJ2-6	NA	TGTGCCAGCAGCGTAGACGCACCCTCTGGGGCCAACGTCCTGACTTTC	CASSVDAPSGANVLTF
TRBV30	NA	TRBJ1-1	NA	TGTGCCTGGCAGGGGTCTGATTACACTGAAGCTTTCTTT	CAWQGSDYTEAFF
TRBV12-3/TRBV12-4	many	TRBJ1-5	NA	TGTGCCAGCAGTTTAACGGGGATCGGGCAGCCCCAGCATTTT	CASSLTGIGQPQHF
TRBV19	NA	TRBJ2-3	NA	TGTGCCAGTAGTATGGGCTACACAGATACGCAGTATTTT	CASSMGYTDTQYF
TRBV10-3	many	TRBJ2-3	NA	TGTGCCACGCGGGTTGCCCGGGAAGATACGCAGTATTTT	CATRVAREDTQYF
TRBV28	many	TRBJ2-1	TRBD1	TGTGCCAGCAGCTCTCCCGGGACAGGGGGCGATGAGCAGTTCTTC	CASSSPGTGGDEQFF
TRBV5-1	many	TRBJ2-1	TRBD2	TGCGCCAGCAGCTTGGGGCTCACGGGAGGGGACAATGAGCAGTTCTTC	CASSLGLTGGDNEQFF
TRBV27	NA	TRBJ2-7	NA	TGTGCCAGCAGTTTTTCCGGGGACGGTAACTACGAGCAGTACTTC	CASSFSGDGNYEQYF
TRBV28	many	TRBJ2-4	NA	TGTGCCAGCACCCCACTTCCCATAGCCAAAAACATTCAGTACTTC	CASTPLPIAKNIQYF
TRBV6-4	few	TRBJ2-2	NA	TGTGCCAGCAGTGACTCGAAACTCGAGCTCGCTGTGCGTTTGGCCCATACCGGGGAGCTGTTTTTT	CASSDSKLELAVRLAHTGELFF
TRBV11-2	many	TRBJ2-4	NA	TGTGCCAGCAGCTATACCAAAAACATTCAGTACTTC	CASSYTKNIQYF
TRBV20-1	NA	TRBJ1-1	NA	TGCAGTGCTAGTTCCCCAGGCCTCAGGGCTGAAGCTTTCTTT	CSASSPGLRAEAFF
TRBV30	many	TRBJ2-3	NA	TGTGCCTGGAGTGTAAGCGGAGCTAGCACAGATACGCAGTATTTT	CAWSVSGASTDTQYF
TRBV19	many	TRBJ1-5	NA	TGTGCCAGTAGTGGAGTGAAGAGGGAGGACCCCGGGCCTTATAGCAATCAGCCCCAGCATTTT	CASSGVKREDPGPYSNQPQHF
TRBV3-1	few	TRBJ2-7	TRBD2	TGTGCCAGCAGCCCGCCGGGACTAGCGGGAGAGAACGAGCAGTACTTC	CASSPPGLAGENEQYF
TRBV2	NA	TRBJ1-5	TRBD1	TGTGCCAGCAAGGGACAGATTAGCAATCAGCCCCAGCATTTT	CASKGQISNQPQHF
TRBV7-3	many	TRBJ2-7	NA	TGTGCCAGCAACCGGGACACCTACGAGCAGTACTTC	CASNRDTYEQYF
TRBV30	many	TRBJ1-5	NA	TGTGCCTGGAGTGGGGAAACCCTAGATCAGCCCCAGCATTTT	CAWSGETLDQPQHF
TRBV2	many	TRBJ1-4	NA	TGTGCCAGCAGTCCCGGGACAGAAAAACTGTTTTTT	CASSPGTEKLFF
TRBV19	many	TRBJ1-1	NA	TGTGCCAGTAGTATAGGCCCGCAGCAGAACACTGAAGCTTTCTTT	CASSIGPQQNTEAFF
TRBV2	many	TRBJ1-1	NA	TGTGCCAGCAGTGACCTGCGGACCAGACCTGCTGAAGCTTTCTTT	CASSDLRTRPAEAFF
TRBV11-2	many	TRBJ2-4	NA	TGTGCCAGCAGCTTAGTCGGGGGTGGCAAAAACATTCAGTACTTC	CASSLVGGGKNIQYF
TRBV24-1	once	TRBJ2-7	NA	TGTGCCACCAATGATTTCGACGAGCAGTACTTC	CATNDFDEQYF